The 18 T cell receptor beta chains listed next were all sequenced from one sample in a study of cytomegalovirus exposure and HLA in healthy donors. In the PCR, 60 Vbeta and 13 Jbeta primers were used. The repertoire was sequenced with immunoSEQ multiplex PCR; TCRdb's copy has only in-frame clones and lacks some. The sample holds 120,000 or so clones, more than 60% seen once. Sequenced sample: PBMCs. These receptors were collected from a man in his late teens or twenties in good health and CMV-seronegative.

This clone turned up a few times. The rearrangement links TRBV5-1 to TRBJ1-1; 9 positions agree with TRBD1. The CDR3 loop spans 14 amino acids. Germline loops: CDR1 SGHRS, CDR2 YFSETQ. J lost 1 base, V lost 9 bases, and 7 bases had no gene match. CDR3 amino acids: CATYRGPGNTEAFF. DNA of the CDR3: TGCGCCACCTACAGGGGGCCCGGGAACACTGAAGCTTTCTTT.

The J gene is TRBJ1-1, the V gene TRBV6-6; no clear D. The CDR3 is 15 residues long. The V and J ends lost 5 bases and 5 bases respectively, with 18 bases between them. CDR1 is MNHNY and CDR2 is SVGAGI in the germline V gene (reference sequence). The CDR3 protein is CASSSNPLRRTEAFF. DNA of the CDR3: TGTGCCAGCAGTAGCAACCCCCTGAGGAGGACTGAAGCTTTCTTT.

This chain's CDR3 is CASESPSEGLQETQYF. The CDR3 DNA sequence: TGTGCCAGCGAGTCACCATCGGAGGGACTCCAAGAGACCCAGTACTTC. This chain links TRBV28 with TRBJ2-5; tentative D call: TRBD2 (6 bases). Germline V lookup: CDR1 MDHEN, CDR2 SYDVKM. This CDR3 contains 16 residues. Trimming took 8 bases from V and 1 from J, leaving 20 bases between them.

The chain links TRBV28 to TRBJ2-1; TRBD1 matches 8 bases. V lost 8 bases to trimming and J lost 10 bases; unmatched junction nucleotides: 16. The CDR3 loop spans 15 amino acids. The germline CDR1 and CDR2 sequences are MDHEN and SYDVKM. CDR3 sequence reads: CASDGQGPHYSEQFF. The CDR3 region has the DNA TGTGCCAGCGACGGACAGGGACCCCACTATAGCGAGCAGTTCTTC.

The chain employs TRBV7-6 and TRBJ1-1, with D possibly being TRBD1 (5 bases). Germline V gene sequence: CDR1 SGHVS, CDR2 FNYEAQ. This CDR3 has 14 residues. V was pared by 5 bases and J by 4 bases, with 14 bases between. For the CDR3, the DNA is TGTGCCAGCAGCGGCCCCAGGGAGGGCACTGAAGCTTTCTTT. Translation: CASSGPREGTEAFF.

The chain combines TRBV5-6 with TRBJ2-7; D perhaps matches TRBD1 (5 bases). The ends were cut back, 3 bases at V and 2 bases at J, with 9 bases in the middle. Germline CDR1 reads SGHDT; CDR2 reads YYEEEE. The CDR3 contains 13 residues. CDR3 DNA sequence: TGTGCCAGCAGCTGGTCGACAGCCTACGAGCAGTACTTC. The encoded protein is CASSWSTAYEQYF.

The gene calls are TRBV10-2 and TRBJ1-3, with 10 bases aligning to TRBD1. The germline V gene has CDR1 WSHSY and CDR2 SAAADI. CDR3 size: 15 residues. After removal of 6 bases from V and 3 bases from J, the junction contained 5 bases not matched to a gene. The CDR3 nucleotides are TGCGCCAGCAGGGGACAGGGGAATGGTGGAAACACCATATATTTT. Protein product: CASRGQGNGGNTIYF.

DNA of the CDR3: TGTGCCAGCAGCTTATGGCTGGATGAGCAGTTCTTC. Its protein product is CASSLWLDEQFF. This chain links TRBV7-6 with TRBJ2-1; D uncertain. In germline, CDR1 is SGHVS, CDR2 FNYEAQ. This CDR3 spans 12 amino acids. The V gene lost 2 bases and the J gene lost 8 bases, with 7 bases spanning the gap.

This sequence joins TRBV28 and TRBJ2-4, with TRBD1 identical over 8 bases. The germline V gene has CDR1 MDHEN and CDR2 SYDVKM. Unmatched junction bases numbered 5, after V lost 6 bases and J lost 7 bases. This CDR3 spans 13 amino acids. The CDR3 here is CASRLTGGNIQYF. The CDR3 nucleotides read TGTGCCAGCAGATTAACAGGGGGGAACATTCAGTACTTC.

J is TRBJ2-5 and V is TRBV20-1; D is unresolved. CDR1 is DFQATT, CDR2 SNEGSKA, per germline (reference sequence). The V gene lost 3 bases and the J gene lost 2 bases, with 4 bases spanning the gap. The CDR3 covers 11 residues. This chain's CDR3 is CSASLQETQYF. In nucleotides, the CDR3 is TGCAGTGCTAGCTTACAAGAGACCCAGTACTTC.

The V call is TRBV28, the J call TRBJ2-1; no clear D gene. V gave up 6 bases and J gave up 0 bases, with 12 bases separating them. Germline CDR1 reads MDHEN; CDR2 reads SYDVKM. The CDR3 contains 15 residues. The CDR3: CASRTPSSSYNEQFF. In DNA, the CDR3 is TGTGCCAGCAGGACCCCTTCTAGCTCCTACAATGAGCAGTTCTTC.

CDR3 sequence: CASSTQGEQYF. CDR3 nucleotides: TGTGCCAGCAGTACCCAGGGCGAGCAGTACTTC. The rearrangement uses TRBV28 and TRBJ2-7; weak D call: TRBD1 (5 bases). CDR1 MDHEN and CDR2 SYDVKM come from the germline V gene. Trimming took off 5 bases at V and 6 bases at J, with 8 bases between the two ends. This CDR3 spans 11 amino acids.

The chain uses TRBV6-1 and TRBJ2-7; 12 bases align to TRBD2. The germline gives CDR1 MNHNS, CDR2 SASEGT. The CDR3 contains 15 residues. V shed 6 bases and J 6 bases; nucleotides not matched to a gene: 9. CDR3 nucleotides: TGTGCCAGCAGATTAAGCGGACTAGCGGGGTGCGAGCAGTACTTC. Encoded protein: CASRLSGLAGCEQYF.

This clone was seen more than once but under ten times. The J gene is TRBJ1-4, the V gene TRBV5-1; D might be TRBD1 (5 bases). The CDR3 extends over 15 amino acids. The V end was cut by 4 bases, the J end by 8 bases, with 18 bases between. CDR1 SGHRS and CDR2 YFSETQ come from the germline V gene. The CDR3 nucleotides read TGCGCCAGCAGCCCGGGCCGGGGGACTTACGAAAAACTGTTTTTT. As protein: CASSPGRGTYEKLFF.

The CDR3 bases are TGTGCCAGCAGCTTGGGGGCCGGGACTAGCTCGGAGACCCAGTACTTC. This codes for CASSLGAGTSSETQYF. The genes are TRBV5-6 and TRBJ2-5; 9 bases are shared with TRBD2. The germline CDR1 and CDR2 sequences are SGHDT and YYEEEE. The CDR3 is 16 amino acids. Trimming cost V 0 bases and J 5 bases; bases outside gene matches: 8.

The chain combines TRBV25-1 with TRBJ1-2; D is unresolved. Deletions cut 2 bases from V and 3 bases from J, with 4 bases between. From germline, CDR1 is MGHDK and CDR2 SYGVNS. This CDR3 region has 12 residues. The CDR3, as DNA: TGTGCCAGCAGTGAACCTTACTATGGCTACACCTTC. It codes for CASSEPYYGYTF.

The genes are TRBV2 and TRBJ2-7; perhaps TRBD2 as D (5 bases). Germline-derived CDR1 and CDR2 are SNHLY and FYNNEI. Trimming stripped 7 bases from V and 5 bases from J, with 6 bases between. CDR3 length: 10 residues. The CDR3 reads CASTGDEQYF. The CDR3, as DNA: TGTGCCAGCACCGGGGACGAGCAGTACTTC. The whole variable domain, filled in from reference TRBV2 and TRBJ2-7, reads EPEVTQTPSHQVTQMGQEVILRCVPISNHLYFYWYRQILGQKVEFLVSFYNNEISEKSEIFDDQFSVERPDGSNFTLKIRSTKLEDSAMYFCASTGDEQYFGPGTRLTVT.

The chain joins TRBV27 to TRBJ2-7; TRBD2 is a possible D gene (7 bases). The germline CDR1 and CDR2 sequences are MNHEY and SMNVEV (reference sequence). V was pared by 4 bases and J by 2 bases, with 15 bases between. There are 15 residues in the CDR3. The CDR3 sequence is CASSSLRGATYEQYF. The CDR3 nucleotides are TGTGCCAGCAGTTCGCTCCGGGGGGCCACCTACGAGCAGTACTTC.